These 7 T cell receptor beta chains originate from one sample sequenced in a study of T cell clones after liver transplantation. Sequenced by immunoSEQ multiplex PCR; TCRdb stores in-frame clones only, minus some. The repertoire holds roughly 100,000 clones, 75% to 90% seen once, with roughly 0.9% in the top ten. Sequenced material: CD4+ T cells from blood, taken before liver transplant. The receptors derive from a human donor who received a liver transplant.

This clone was observed a few times. The rearrangement joins TRBV27 to TRBJ1-5; 9 bases fit TRBD1. The germline CDR1 and CDR2 sequences are MNHEY and SMNVEV (reference sequence). CDR3 length equals 17 residues. V gave up 3 bases and J gave up 1 base; unmatched junction bases: 7. CDR3 nucleotides: TGTGCCAGCAGTTTGACAGGGGGGGGAGGGAGCAATCAGCCCCAGCATTTT. Translating it yields CASSLTGGGGSNQPQHF.

J is TRBJ1-2 and V is TRBV28; TRBD1 agrees at 7 bases. The length of the CDR3 is 16 residues. Germline CDR1 is MDHEN and CDR2 is SYDVKM. With 2 bases clipped from V and 4 bases from J, the junction kept 10 bases outside the gene matches. The CDR3 is CASSLVHGQAVYGYTF. The CDR3 bases are TGTGCCAGCAGTTTAGTTCATGGACAGGCCGTCTATGGCTACACCTTC.

This chain uses TRBV27 with TRBJ2-7; 7 nucleotides align to TRBD2. This CDR3 has 15 residues. Germline CDR1 and CDR2: MNHEY and SMNVEV (reference sequence). V lost 8 bases, J lost 4 bases, and 14 bases stayed unmatched. The CDR3 sequence: CASRTGGSLRYEQYF. CDR3 coding DNA: TGTGCCAGCCGGACTGGCGGGAGCCTTAGGTACGAGCAGTACTTC.

In its sample, this clone was seen many times. The genes are TRBV18 and TRBJ1-1; maybe TRBD1 (6 bases). Germline-derived CDR1 and CDR2 are KGHSH and LQKENI. The CDR3 extends over 13 amino acids. V was clipped by 3 bases and J by 2 bases, with 7 bases between them. CDR3 sequence (DNA): TGTGCCAGCTCACCGGGGACAAACACTGAAGCTTTCTTT. Translation gives CASSPGTNTEAFF.

This chain joins TRBV28 and TRBJ2-7; D gene ambiguous. Trimming left V 3 bases short and J 1 base short, with 10 bases between. The germline gives CDR1 MDHEN, CDR2 SYDVKM. The length of the CDR3 is 14 residues. Here the CDR3 DNA reads TGTGCCAGCAGTTTGGGCGGACGTTCCTACGAGCAGTACTTC. Its protein is CASSLGGRSYEQYF.

The chain uses TRBV19 and TRBJ2-7; D unresolved. Germline CDR1 is LNHDA and CDR2 is SQIVND (reference sequence). V shed 3 bases and J shed 2 bases, with 8 bases lying between them. There are 13 residues in the CDR3. The CDR3 DNA reads TGTGCCAGTAGTATCGGGTTCCCCTACGAGCAGTACTTC. It yields the protein CASSIGFPYEQYF.

The CDR3 coding sequence is TGTGCCAGCAGTCCGACGGGGTACACAGATACGCAGTATTTT. Translation gives CASSPTGYTDTQYF. The rearrangement links TRBV2 to TRBJ2-3; tentatively, D is TRBD2 (5 bases). This CDR3 has 14 residues. CDR1 and CDR2 (germline): SNHLY, FYNNEI. V was shortened by 5 bases and J by 2 bases, with 11 bases between the two germline ends.